A single sample gave rise to the 29 T cell receptor beta chains below, sequenced in a study of cytotoxic CD8 clonotypes in ibrutinib-treated CLL. Measured with immunoSEQ multiplex PCR; TCRdb has only the in-frame clones, and not every one. Here the sample spans hundreds of thousands of clones, less than 75% being singletons. The sample was PBMCs, taken after 24 months of ibrutinib treatment. These receptors were obtained from a human donor with chronic lymphocytic leukemia.

V and J are TRBV4-3 and TRBJ2-7; the D is unclear. Per the germline V gene, CDR1 is LGHNA and CDR2 is YSLEER. Trimming took 0 bases from V and 7 from J, leaving 13 bases between them. The CDR3 is 14 amino acids. CDR3 bases: TGCGCCAGCAGCCAAGACGCAGGCCCGAGGGAGCAGTACTTC. It codes for CASSQDAGPREQYF.

The V gene is TRBV5-1, the J gene TRBJ2-5; 8 nucleotides agree with TRBD2. The CDR3 totals 14 residues. After removal of 1 base from V and 4 bases from J, the junction contained 3 bases not matched to a gene. From germline, CDR1 is SGHRS and CDR2 YFSETQ. CDR3 coding DNA: TGCGCCAGCAGCTTGATCCGGGAGGGAGAGACCCAGTACTTC. It is translated as CASSLIREGETQYF.

This chain links TRBV28 with TRBJ1-4, with D perhaps TRBD1 (5 bases). In germline, CDR1 is MDHEN, CDR2 SYDVKM. This CDR3 contains 15 residues. V was cut by 2 bases and J by 3 bases, with 10 bases left in between. CDR3 coding DNA: TGTGCCAGCAGTTTACACGACAGTTCTAATGAAAAACTGTTTTTT. Encoded protein: CASSLHDSSNEKLFF.

This chain uses TRBV29-1 with TRBJ2-2, with D unclear. This CDR3 spans 14 amino acids. The V and J ends lost 2 bases and 4 bases respectively, with 11 bases between them. Germline assignment: CDR1 SQVTM and CDR2 ANQGSEA. CDR3 coding DNA: TGCAGCGTTGAATGGGGATTTAGCACCGGGGAGCTGTTTTTT. Its protein is CSVEWGFSTGELFF.

The rearrangement uses TRBV7-2 and TRBJ2-2; no clear D gene. This CDR3 is built from 14 residues. Germline CDR1 reads SGHTA; CDR2 reads FQGNSA. V lost 1 base to trimming and J lost 4 bases, with 7 bases between them. The CDR3 DNA sequence: TGTGCCAGCAGCTTAGTAGGCGGCACCGGGGAGCTGTTTTTT. This gives the protein CASSLVGGTGELFF.

The V and J genes are TRBV27 and TRBJ2-1; 11 nucleotides match TRBD2. Germline V gene sequence: CDR1 MNHEY, CDR2 SMNVEV (reference sequence). The CDR3 runs to 14 residues. The junction had 5 bases not matched to a gene; V was cut back by 6 bases and J by 7 bases. The CDR3 DNA follows: TGTGCCAGCAGGGGACTAGCGGCTAAAAATGAGCAGTTCTTC. Residues: CASRGLAAKNEQFF.

The gene calls are TRBV30 and TRBJ1-3; 8 positions agree with TRBD1. From germline, CDR1 is GTSNPN and CDR2 SVGIG (reference sequence). J was trimmed by 3 bases and V by 2 bases; bases with no gene match: 9. The CDR3 sequence is 16 residues long. The CDR3 DNA reads as TGTGCCTGGAGTCCCGGACAGGGTACCTTTGGAAACACCATATATTTT. Residues: CAWSPGQGTFGNTIYF. Complete variable domain (other parts from reference TRBV30 and TRBJ1-3): SQTIHQWPATLVQPVGSPLSLECTVEGTSNPNLYWYRQAAGRGLQLLFYSVGIGQISSEVPQNLSASRPQDRQFILSSKKLLLSDSGFYLCAWSPGQGTFGNTIYFGEGSWLTVV.

The chain couples TRBV9 to TRBJ2-1; D is unclear. This CDR3 is 14 amino acids long. Germline loops: CDR1 SGDLS, CDR2 YYNGEE. Trimming cost V 0 bases and J 5 bases, with 9 bases left between them. CDR3 protein: CASSVGRFNNEQFF. CDR3 sequence (DNA): TGTGCCAGCAGCGTAGGCAGGTTTAACAATGAGCAGTTCTTC.

This clone was counted between two and nine times. The genes are TRBV11-2 and TRBJ2-7; D gene uncertain. CDR1 and CDR2 from the germline V gene are SGHAT and FQNNGV. CDR3 size: 11 residues. With 2 bases removed from V and 3 bases from J, the gap between germline ends came to 2 bases. Written as DNA, the CDR3 is TGTGCCAGCAGCTTACACTACGAGCAGTACTTC. Protein: CASSLHYEQYF.

This clone was detected only once. This chain connects TRBV5-1 to TRBJ2-4; 14 positions agree with TRBD2. Germline trimming cut 3 bases from V and 7 bases from J; bases unmatched to any gene: 6. Per germline, CDR1 SGHRS and CDR2 YFSETQ. CDR3 length: 16 residues. The CDR3 reads CASSSGTSGSINIQYF. The CDR3 DNA is TGCGCCAGCAGCTCCGGGACTAGCGGGAGTATCAACATTCAGTACTTC.

A single count supports this clone. The chain is built from TRBV15 and TRBJ1-2; D gene ambiguous. V was trimmed by 0 bases and J by 1 base, leaving 12 bases between them. The germline CDR1 and CDR2 sequences are LNHNV and YYDKDF (reference sequence). This CDR3 contains 16 residues. This CDR3 reads CATSRDQPPLNYGYTF. For the CDR3, the DNA is TGTGCCACCAGCAGAGATCAGCCACCCCTTAACTATGGCTACACCTTC.

To note about this clone: Other DNA sequences in this sample translate to the same CDR3. The rearrangement joins TRBV9 to TRBJ2-7, with D perhaps TRBD2 (6 bases). The CDR3 runs 15 residues. The germline V gene encodes CDR1 SGDLS and CDR2 YYNGEE. V was clipped by 0 bases and J by 0 bases, with 10 bases between them. CDR3 bases: TGTGCCAGCAGCGTAGGCGGGACGAGCTCCTACGAGCAGTACTTC. This encodes CASSVGGTSSYEQYF.

The CDR3 region has the DNA TGTGCCAGCAGCTTAACGGGAGGGCCTTTCCACGAGCAGTACTTC. This codes for CASSLTGGPFHEQYF. This chain uses TRBV13 with TRBJ2-7, with TRBD2 matching 8 bases. This CDR3 comprises 15 residues. The V and J ends lost 2 bases and 5 bases, in that order; junction bases with no gene match: 8. Germline CDR1 PRHDT, CDR2 FYEKMQ (reference sequence).

This rearrangement joins TRBV29-1 to TRBJ2-7, with 11 bases identical to TRBD2. Germline CDR1 is SQVTM and CDR2 is ANQGSEA. The CDR3 length is 17 residues. The J segment lost 4 bases and the V segment lost 7 bases, leaving 18 bases of the junction unmatched. CDR3 loop: CSADLRGLAEGGYEQYF. The CDR3 region has the DNA TGCAGCGCAGACCTCCGGGGACTAGCGGAGGGGGGGTACGAGCAGTACTTC.

The J gene is TRBJ2-1, the V gene TRBV6-5, with D unresolved. V lost 4 bases and J 7 bases, leaving 14 bases between the germline ends. Per the germline V gene, CDR1 is MNHEY and CDR2 is SVGAGI. This CDR3 is 14 amino acids long. This CDR3 is CASSFGRLWNEQFF. The CDR3 nucleotides read TGTGCCAGCAGTTTTGGCCGTTTATGGAATGAGCAGTTCTTC.

In its sample, this clone was seen a few times. The V call is TRBV28, the J call TRBJ1-1; no reliable D call. This CDR3 is 12 amino acids long. Deletions cut 6 bases from V and 7 bases from J, with 12 bases between. Germline V gives CDR1 MDHEN, CDR2 SYDVKM. CDR3 loop: CASSARDGEAFF. The CDR3 nucleotides read TGTGCCAGCAGCGCCCGAGATGGTGAAGCTTTCTTT.

In this sample, this clone turned up a few times. J is TRBJ1-2 and V is TRBV7-8; no firm D call. The CDR3 is made up of 15 amino acids. V was pared by 1 base and J by 7 bases, with 16 bases between. The germline gives CDR1 SGHVS, CDR2 FQNEAQ. The CDR3 loop reads CASSLDLSGSAGYTF. CDR3 nucleotide sequence: TGTGCCAGCAGCTTAGACCTGTCGGGTTCCGCTGGCTACACCTTC.

The CDR3 sequence is CASSTPREQQYF. The CDR3 nucleotides read TGTGCCAGCAGCACACCCCGGGAACAGCAGTACTTC. This chain joins TRBV28 and TRBJ2-7; D is possibly TRBD2 (5 bases). In germline, CDR1 is MDHEN, CDR2 SYDVKM. Trimming removed 6 bases from V and 8 bases from J, with 14 bases in between. This CDR3 contains 12 residues.

CDR3: CASSGGTSGISYEQYF. The CDR3 bases are TGTGCCAGCAGCGGCGGGACTAGCGGTATCTCCTACGAGCAGTACTTC. The rearrangement links TRBV7-9 to TRBJ2-7; 11 bases line up with TRBD2. Trimming cost V 5 bases and J 0 bases; bases outside gene matches: 6. The CDR3 has 16 amino acids. Germline values: CDR1 SEHNR, CDR2 FQNEAQ (reference sequence).

V and J are TRBV9 and TRBJ2-7; D is perhaps TRBD2 (6 bases). This CDR3 has 15 amino acids. Trimming left V 2 bases short and J 7 bases short, with 19 bases between. Germline loops: CDR1 SGDLS, CDR2 YYNGEE. CDR3 region: CASSVGGRGGEEQYF. CDR3 nucleotides: TGTGCCAGCAGCGTTGGAGGGCGGGGTGGTGAAGAGCAGTACTTC.

This rearrangement joins TRBV15 to TRBJ2-3; D could derive from TRBD1 or TRBD2 (6 bases each). The CDR3 extends over 16 amino acids. The V and J ends lost 2 bases and 4 bases respectively, with 16 bases between them. Germline CDR1 reads LNHNV; CDR2 reads YYDKDF (reference sequence). The CDR3 region has the DNA TGTGCCACCAGCAGATATCAACAGGGAGGTCCAGATACGCAGTATTTT. Translated: CATSRYQQGGPDTQYF.

The chain joins TRBV7-8 to TRBJ2-7; TRBD1 matches at 7 bases. The CDR3 totals 15 residues. Germline trimming cut 3 bases from V and 1 base from J; bases unmatched to any gene: 6. CDR1 is SGHVS, CDR2 FQNEAQ, per germline. The CDR3 region has the DNA TGTGCCAGCAGCTTCCGGACAGGCCGGTCCTACGAGCAGTACTTC. Protein sequence: CASSFRTGRSYEQYF.

This sequence joins TRBV30 and TRBJ1-2; the match to TRBD1 covers 10 bases. Per the germline V gene, CDR1 is GTSNPN and CDR2 is SVGIG (reference sequence). J was trimmed by 0 bases and V by 5 bases; bases with no gene match: 0. CDR3 length: 13 amino acids. CDR3 nucleotide sequence: TGTGCCTGGGGGACAGGGGCTAACTATGGCTACACCTTC. Protein product: CAWGTGANYGYTF.

This clone was seen a handful of times. The junction departs from germline at one end; a sequencing error may be responsible. The chain links TRBV7-7 to TRBJ2-3; 7 bases are a match to TRBD2. The CDR3 loop spans 14 amino acids. Looked up from germline, CDR1 is SSHAT and CDR2 is FNYEAQ (reference sequence). CDR3 DNA: TGTGCTAGCAGCCCCGGCGCAGCTAGCGGCACGCAGTATTTT. It specifies CASSPGAASGTQYF.

The rearrangement joins TRBV19 to TRBJ2-7, with D possibly being TRBD2 (5 bases). Germline loops: CDR1 LNHDA, CDR2 SQIVND (reference sequence). This CDR3 region has 13 residues. V gave up 6 bases and J gave up 4 bases, with 13 bases separating them. The CDR3 DNA reads TGTGCCAGTAGCCCCACCCGGGGATACGAGCAGTACTTC. Protein: CASSPTRGYEQYF.

The CDR3 nucleotides are TGCAGCGTTGAAGAAGGGAGGGGGACTGAAGCTTTCTTT. The encoded protein is CSVEEGRGTEAFF. This sequence joins TRBV29-1 and TRBJ1-1; D possibly corresponds to TRBD1 (6 bases). The CDR3 is 13 residues long. Germline V gene lookup returns CDR1 SQVTM and CDR2 ANQGSEA. Trimming left V 0 bases short and J 5 bases short, with 10 bases between.

The rearrangement uses TRBV2 and TRBJ1-2, with D possibly being TRBD1 (5 bases). This CDR3 has 13 residues. Looked up from germline, CDR1 is SNHLY and CDR2 is FYNNEI. V gave up 10 bases and J gave up 0 bases, with 12 bases separating them. The CDR3: CATADTSNYGYTF. In DNA form, the CDR3 reads TGTGCCACCGCGGACACATCTAACTATGGCTACACCTTC.

The chain combines TRBV9 with TRBJ2-4; tentatively, D is TRBD2 (6 bases). Germline CDR1 and CDR2: SGDLS and YYNGEE. This CDR3 has 15 residues. Trimming left V 4 bases short and J 9 bases short, with 20 bases between. The CDR3 DNA is TGTGCCAGCAGCCCAGCGGGCCTGAGGTCTTCCATTCAGTACTTC. Translation gives CASSPAGLRSSIQYF.

V gene TRBV5-1 combines with J gene TRBJ2-5, with D maybe TRBD2 (5 bases). Germline V gives CDR1 SGHRS, CDR2 YFSETQ. V was cut by 0 bases and J by 5 bases, with 17 bases left in between. There are 16 residues in the CDR3. The DNA of the CDR3 is TGCGCCAGCAGCTTGGGTCGGAGGAGGTTTGGGGAGACCCAGTACTTC. Translated, it gives CASSLGRRRFGETQYF. Full variable domain (rest looked up from reference TRBV5-1 and TRBJ2-5): KAGVTQTPRYLIKTRGQQVTLSCSPISGHRSVSWYQQTPGQGLQFLFEYFSETQRNKGNFPGRFSGRQFSNSRSEMNVSTLELGDSALYLCASSLGRRRFGETQYFGPGTRLLVL.